This entry features one TCR beta chain sequence. The sample's time point: persistent/refractory GD, antithyroid drugs over 5 years with positive TRAb. The TCR library used RNA extracted from PBMCs. The data were taken from a study of regulatory T cells in long-lasting Graves disease. Arm-PCR of CDR3 regions with iRepertoire HTBI primers generated TCR beta libraries. MiXCR was run by TCRdb on the multiplex PCR reads, yielding one entry per CDR3 protein. Of more than 350,000 distinct CDR3 sequences listed, around 23% are singletons. CDR3 size: 15 residues. Germline CDR1 and CDR2: LGHNA and YNFKEQ. V lost 4 bases, J lost 3 bases, and 15 bases lay in between.

The J gene is TRBJ1-2, the V gene TRBV4-2; D remains ambiguous. The source was peripheral blood mononuclear cells (PBMCs), collected when the disease was refractory, from a patient treated with antithyroid drugs. The TCR was taken from a female donor with Graves disease. The CDR3 DNA sequence: TGTGCCAGCAGCCTCGGAATGGGAAAAGACTATGGCTACACCTTC. Amino acids: CASSLGMGKDYGYTF.